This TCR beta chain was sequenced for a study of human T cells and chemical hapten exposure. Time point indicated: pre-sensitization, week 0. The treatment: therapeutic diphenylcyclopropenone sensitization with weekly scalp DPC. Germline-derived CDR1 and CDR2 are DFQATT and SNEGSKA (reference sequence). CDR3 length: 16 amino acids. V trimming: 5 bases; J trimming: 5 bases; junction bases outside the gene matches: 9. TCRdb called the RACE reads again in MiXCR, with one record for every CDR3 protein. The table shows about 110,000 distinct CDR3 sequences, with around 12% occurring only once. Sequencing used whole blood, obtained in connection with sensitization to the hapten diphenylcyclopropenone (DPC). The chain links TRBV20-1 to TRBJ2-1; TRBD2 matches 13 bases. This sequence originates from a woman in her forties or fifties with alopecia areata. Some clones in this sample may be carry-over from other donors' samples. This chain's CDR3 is CSAHVRTSGSNNEQFF. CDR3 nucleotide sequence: TGCAGTGCTCACGTTAGGACTAGCGGGAGCAACAATGAGCAGTTCTTC.